The clone carrying this T cell receptor (beta chain) was detected a few times. Its target is unknown. The data are from a study of Graves' ophthalmopathy and Graves' hyperthyroidism. As for the study in general: In this cohort's terms, stable hyperthyroidism meant no ophthalmopathy by 18 months of follow-up. Study results and caveats: The authors also found most expanded thyroid clonotypes above 0.001 frequency in blood. Sensitivity reached roughly 88% and specificity about 80% for a 13-signature model separating ophthalmopathy from stable hyperthyroidism.

V was shortened by 6 bases and J by 1 base, with 10 bases between the two germline ends. The CDR3 sequence is 13 residues long. Germline V gene lookup returns CDR1 MNHEY and CDR2 SVGAGI. The study amplified TCR beta CDR3 regions using RNA transcripts. HTBI primers primed a first-round RT-PCR, and a second-round multiplex PCR followed. TCRdb reanalysed the multiplex PCR reads using MiXCR and keeps one entry per CDR3 protein. The data contain about 600,000 distinct CDR3 sequences, under 45% of them seen just once; the ten biggest clones take up 4% to 5%. Orbital computed tomography, together with clinical symptoms, serum thyroxine, TRAb and thyroid ultrasound, was used for diagnosis.

This clonotype was obtained from an adult man with Graves' hyperthyroidism. This chain links TRBV6-5 with TRBJ2-7; D may be TRBD2 (5 bases). The sequenced sample consisted of peripheral blood or thyroid tissue (not recorded which). The CDR3 coding sequence is TGTGCCAGCAGAAGGACTCCTTCCTACGAGCAGTACTTC. Amino acid sequence: CASRRTPSYEQYF.